This T cell receptor beta chain was identified in a study of a mutant IDH1 vaccine in newly diagnosed glioma (TCRdb year 2021). With regard to the full study: The roughly 35 treated patients were approximately 60% male and 37.5% female, with a mean age of around 40 years. Before enrollment, patients had received standard therapy of radiotherapy alone, temozolomide alone, or radiochemotherapy with temozolomide; most received the combination. Six visits were used for peripheral blood collection: V03 (baseline), V05, V07, V10, V12 and V13. Longitudinal TCRB deep sequencing was done for about two dozen treated patients, wherever samples were available for exploratory analyses.

Overall results and qualifications from the work: Immune responses induced by the vaccine were seen in around 94% of patients across multiple MHC alleles. PBMC samples for TCRB deep sequencing were selected based on availability. The authors stated that sample limitations prevented analyses of patient blood samples from being reproduced. Changes in the top peripheral T cell clonotypes picked up by TCRB sequencing did not appear to be linked to pseudoprogression.

Library method: the immunoSEQ multiplex PCR assay. Rearranged TCR beta chain sequences were amplified with the hsTCRB Kit following the manufacturer's protocol. Sequencing of TCRB libraries was carried out on an Illumina MiSeq. Concerning the study's data processing: The proprietary platform of the kit vendor was used for demultiplexing, trimming and gene mapping. TCRdb took this table from immuneACCESS and kept in-frame rearrangements with V and J called. Such tables lack part of the clones; where checked against another copy, unresolved V genes explain under half of the gap, and the rest is unexplained. V, J and clone size were drawn from that table, and D and trimming were deduced from the DNA. In all, the sample holds tens of thousands of clones, and 88% of those were seen once. The top ten clones comprise 4.8% of the sample. The CDR3 measures 14 amino acids from cysteine to phenylalanine. Only the CDR3 region is kept as DNA, spanning 42 bases read in frame from base 1. CDR1 and CDR2, looked up from the germline V gene, are SGHRS and YFSETQ. Trimming at the junction amounts to 3 bases on V and 2 bases on J, and the germline ends lie 11 bases apart.

The sample's time point label, in plain terms: baseline, week 1 (first vaccination visit). The sample's treatment or condition, from its label and the paper: pre-vaccination baseline after standard-of-care therapy. All donors had newly diagnosed IDH1-mutant astrocytomas of WHO grade 3 or 4 that showed loss of nuclear ATRX. The samples were drawn from NOA16, a multicentre, single-arm, open-label phase I trial in Germany that tested a mutant IDH1 peptide vaccine in humans for the first time. Blood drawn at visit V03 was used as the baseline sample for immunogenicity testing. Genomic DNA for TCRB sequencing was extracted from EDTA blood using the DNeasy Blood and Tissue Kit. A note on this clone: Its antigen target is currently unknown. Per-base quality was not reported, and no clone a single base away is much larger than it. Additional DNA sequences in this sample encode the identical CDR3.

This sequence originates from a woman in her 40s with glioma. Source: PBMCs, taken from a glioma patient treated with radiotherapy, temozolomide or both. The sequence joins TRBV5-1 to TRBJ1-1; TRBD1 is a weak D gene call, 6 bases matching. The CDR3 loop reads CASSSQGGNTEAFF. DNA sequence: TGCGCCAGCAGCTCACAGGGAGGTAACACTGAAGCTTTCTTT. Full variable domain (CDR3 extended with the reference TRBV5-1 and TRBJ1-1 proteins): KAGVTQTPRYLIKTRGQQVTLSCSPISGHRSVSWYQQTPGQGLQFLFEYFSETQRNKGNFPGRFSGRQFSNSRSEMNVSTLELGDSALYLCASSSQGGNTEAFFGQGTRLTVV.